The T cell receptor beta chain under discussion was sequenced for a study of early T cells in non-severe SARS-CoV-2 infection. Findings and limits, study-wide: The study's VDJdb matching favored anti-spike CD8 responses and missed private and CD4 specificities.

Unique molecular identifier tags were affixed to discrete cDNA molecules. TCRdb passed the 5' RACE reads through MiXCR, listing each CDR3 protein once. The sample holds 37,000 or so distinct CDR3 sequences, about 5.8% seen once. This clonotype has more than one count but fewer than ten. Its cognate antigen is unknown. V dropped 4 bases and J dropped 4; count of bases not matched to a gene: 19. Germline V CDR1 and CDR2: SGHAT, FQNNGV. The CDR3 runs to 19 residues. This TCR was recovered from an adult who was a healthcare worker with PCR-confirmed SARS-CoV-2 infection or an uninfected control (not recorded which). The chain carries TRBV11-2 and TRBJ2-7; 10 bases match TRBD2. Sequencing was carried out using whole blood. CDR3 nucleotides: TGTGCCAGCAGCTACGGGCCGATGGCGGCTAGCGGGAGTCGGTACGAGCAGTACTTC. Protein: CASSYGPMAASGSRYEQYF.